These 11 T cell receptor beta chains share one sample of origin, sequenced in a study of control samples from healthy donors and cancer patients. Clones were read by immunoSEQ multiplex PCR, and TCRdb kept only the in-frame ones, dropping some. Counted here are about 170,000 clones, roughly 90% occurring once; the ten biggest clones make up about 12%. Material: blood. The receptors were sampled from a man younger than 45 in good health.

This clone was observed once. The chain links TRBV18 to TRBJ2-3; 9 positions match TRBD2. V lost 3 bases and J lost 4; bases outside the gene matches: 5. CDR1 is KGHSH and CDR2 is LQKENI in the germline V gene. This CDR3 region has 15 residues. The CDR3 region has the DNA TGTGCCAGCTCACCTTCTAGCGGGATTTCAGATACGCAGTATTTT. As protein: CASSPSSGISDTQYF.

The chain couples TRBV19 to TRBJ2-5; no clear D. V lost 4 bases to trimming and J lost 0 bases, with 6 bases between them. Germline values: CDR1 LNHDA, CDR2 SQIVND (reference sequence). The CDR3 runs to 13 residues. CDR3 coding DNA: TGTGCCAGTAGTACCCGGGACCAAGAGACCCAGTACTTC. Translated, it gives CASSTRDQETQYF.

V is TRBV28 and J is TRBJ1-2; no firm D call. Germline assignment: CDR1 MDHEN and CDR2 SYDVKM. V dropped 8 bases and J dropped 8 bases, with 15 bases sitting between them. The CDR3 has 12 amino acids. The CDR3 region has the DNA TGTGCCAGCGGGCGGGCCCTTGAGGGCTACACCTTC. Its protein is CASGRALEGYTF.

The gene calls are TRBV20-1 and TRBJ1-5; weak D call: TRBD1 (5 bases). The germline gives CDR1 DFQATT, CDR2 SNEGSKA (reference sequence). The V end was cut by 3 bases, the J end by 1 base, with 7 bases between. There are 13 residues in the CDR3. The CDR3 loop reads CSASAGSNQPQHF. DNA of the CDR3: TGCAGTGCTAGTGCAGGGAGCAATCAGCCCCAGCATTTT.

The chain has TRBV6-6 and TRBJ2-2; D unresolved. CDR1 and CDR2 (germline): MNHNY, SVGAGI (reference sequence). Trimming stripped 7 bases from V and 3 bases from J, with 12 bases between. This CDR3 spans 14 amino acids. Here the CDR3 DNA reads TGTGCCAGCACCTATGGTGATTACACCGGGGAGCTGTTTTTT. Translating gives CASTYGDYTGELFF.

The chain couples TRBV11-3 to TRBJ2-2; D might be TRBD2 (5 bases). The CDR3 spans 14 residues. Germline V gene sequence: CDR1 SGHNT, CDR2 YENEEA. Trimming took 5 bases from V and 4 from J, leaving 11 bases between them. CDR3 amino acids: CASSRAESTGELFF. DNA of the CDR3: TGTGCCAGCAGCCGAGCGGAGTCCACCGGGGAGCTGTTTTTT.

This sequence joins TRBV7-9 and TRBJ2-3, with a weak D call TRBD1 (5 bases). The germline V and J ends were trimmed by 1 base and 5 bases, with 16 bases remaining between them. The CDR3 runs 16 residues. CDR1 is SEHNR and CDR2 is FQNEAQ in the germline V gene (reference sequence). The CDR3 region is CASSLVFLAGKDTQYF. Written as DNA, the CDR3 is TGTGCCAGCAGCTTAGTTTTCCTGGCAGGGAAAGATACGCAGTATTTT.

The chain carries TRBV19 and TRBJ2-1, with a weak D call TRBD2 (5 bases). V gave up 11 bases and J gave up 9 bases, with 14 bases separating them. This CDR3 is built from 11 residues. CDR1 is LNHDA, CDR2 SQIVND, per germline (reference sequence). The CDR3 loop is CASEGRGEQFF. In nucleotides, the CDR3 is TGTGCCTCCGAGGGCCGGGGTGAGCAGTTCTTC.

For this clone: Other nucleotide sequences in the sample specify the same CDR3. The chain is built from TRBV9 and TRBJ2-2, with 8 bases fitting TRBD2. V trimming: 2 bases; J trimming: 5 bases; junction bases outside the gene matches: 8. The CDR3 length is 16 residues. In germline, CDR1 is SGDLS, CDR2 YYNGEE. The DNA for the CDR3 is TGTGCCAGCAGCGTCGGGCGGGGGGCCGGGACCGGGGAGCTGTTTTTT. Protein sequence: CASSVGRGAGTGELFF. Complete variable domain (other parts from reference TRBV9 and TRBJ2-2): DSGVTQTPKHLITATGQRVTLRCSPRSGDLSVYWYQQSLDQGLQFLIQYYNGEERAKGNILERFSAQQFPDLHSELNLSSLELGDSALYFCASSVGRGAGTGELFFGEGSRLTVL.

Notes on this clone: Other nucleotide sequences from this sample produce the same CDR3. V usage is TRBV7-9 and J usage is TRBJ1-1; D gene ambiguous. CDR3 length equals 12 residues. The germline V and J ends were trimmed by 7 bases and 7 bases, with 13 bases remaining between them. Germline values: CDR1 SEHNR, CDR2 FQNEAQ (reference sequence). The CDR3 region is CASTDRDIEAFF. CDR3 DNA: TGTGCCAGCACAGATCGAGACATTGAAGCTTTCTTT.

This clone was counted a few times. The sample carries other DNA sequences with the same CDR3. The chain recombines TRBV27 with TRBJ1-1; D is unresolved. Trimming took off 5 bases at V and 1 base at J, with 8 bases between the two ends. Germline lookup yields CDR1 MNHEY and CDR2 SMNVEV (reference sequence). This CDR3 spans 13 amino acids. CDR3 sequence: CASSLTRNTEAFF. CDR3 in DNA: TGTGCCAGCAGTCTGACACGGAACACTGAAGCTTTCTTT.